The 8 T cell receptor beta chains in this list originate from one sample, sequenced in a study of PD-L1 blockade in urothelial cancer (dated by TCRdb to about 2017). This sample's time point label indicates: pretreatment peripheral blood. Libraries were built with the immunoSEQ multiplex PCR assay. Held by TCRdb, this immuneACCESS table contains in-frame sequences only and omits some clones. Under half of the omission traces to an unresolved V gene where checked; the cause of the rest is unknown. In this sample the table shows about 43,000 clones, 80% of which occur a single time. The top ten clones comprise 15% to 20% of the sample. Specimen: PBMCs, collected around atezolizumab (anti-PD-L1) treatment. The receptors come from a man aged 60 to 75 with urothelial cancer.

The chain combines TRBV27 with TRBJ1-2; tentative D call: TRBD1 (6 bases). The CDR3 runs 16 residues. V was shortened by 6 bases and J by 2 bases, with 19 bases between the two germline ends. Germline V lookup: CDR1 MNHEY, CDR2 SMNVEV (reference sequence). The CDR3 DNA is TGTGCCAGCAGCCTACAGCGGGGTGACAGGAACTATGGCTACACCTTC. Its translation: CASSLQRGDRNYGYTF.

The chain couples TRBV7-2 to TRBJ2-5; 7 nucleotides align to TRBD1. CDR1 is SGHTA and CDR2 is FQGNSA in the germline V gene. This CDR3 has 15 amino acids. The V and J ends lost 5 bases and 5 bases, in that order; junction bases with no gene match: 11. The CDR3 protein is CASSQEGAHGETQYF. The CDR3, as DNA: TGTGCCAGCAGCCAAGAGGGGGCGCATGGGGAGACCCAGTACTTC.

The J gene is TRBJ1-3, the V gene TRBV6-1; D is possibly TRBD1 (6 bases). The CDR3 is 15 residues long. V dropped 3 bases and J dropped 4 bases, with 13 bases sitting between them. Germline V gene sequence: CDR1 MNHNS, CDR2 SASEGT. Here the CDR3 reads CASSESTGSGNTIYF. DNA of the CDR3: TGTGCCAGCAGTGAGTCTACAGGGTCCGGAAACACCATATATTTT.

The gene calls are TRBV28 and TRBJ1-5; D may be TRBD1 (6 bases). V shed 1 base and J shed 9 bases, with 13 bases lying between them. There are 14 residues in the CDR3. Germline CDR1 MDHEN, CDR2 SYDVKM. CDR3 residues: CASSLLEGQGPQHF. CDR3 coding DNA: TGTGCCAGCAGTTTATTAGAGGGACAAGGGCCCCAGCATTTT.

The rearrangement uses TRBV9 and TRBJ1-1, with D possibly being TRBD1 (5 bases). The CDR3 runs to 15 residues. Per the germline V gene, CDR1 is SGDLS and CDR2 is YYNGEE. V was pared by 5 bases and J by 0 bases, with 14 bases between. CDR3 bases: TGTGCCAGCAGGTCAGGAGGGGCTATGAACACTGAAGCTTTCTTT. Protein: CASRSGGAMNTEAFF.

The chain combines TRBV5-1 with TRBJ2-1; possible D gene TRBD1, 6 bases. Germline V gene data show CDR1 as SGHRS and CDR2 as YFSETQ. There are 15 residues in the CDR3. V lost 2 bases, J lost 9 bases, and 18 bases lay in between. This CDR3 reads CASSFVLARGSEQFF. For the CDR3, the DNA is TGCGCCAGCAGCTTCGTTCTGGCCAGGGGTTCTGAGCAGTTCTTC.

The chain carries TRBV28 and TRBJ1-5; 9 nucleotides line up with TRBD1. The CDR3 is 14 amino acids. Germline CDR1 and CDR2: MDHEN and SYDVKM. Unmatched junction bases numbered 6, after V lost 6 bases and J lost 6 bases. CDR3 nucleotide sequence: TGTGCCAGCAGCCAGGGACAGGGTACTCAGCCCCAGCATTTT. This translates into CASSQGQGTQPQHF.

The V call is TRBV7-6, the J call TRBJ1-1; the match to TRBD1 covers 8 bases. J was trimmed by 8 bases and V by 1 base; bases with no gene match: 9. Germline CDR1 is SGHVS and CDR2 is FNYEAQ. This CDR3 region has 15 residues. The CDR3 is CASSLGSQGAYEAFF. CDR3 in DNA: TGTGCCAGCAGCTTAGGTTCCCAGGGGGCTTACGAAGCTTTCTTT.